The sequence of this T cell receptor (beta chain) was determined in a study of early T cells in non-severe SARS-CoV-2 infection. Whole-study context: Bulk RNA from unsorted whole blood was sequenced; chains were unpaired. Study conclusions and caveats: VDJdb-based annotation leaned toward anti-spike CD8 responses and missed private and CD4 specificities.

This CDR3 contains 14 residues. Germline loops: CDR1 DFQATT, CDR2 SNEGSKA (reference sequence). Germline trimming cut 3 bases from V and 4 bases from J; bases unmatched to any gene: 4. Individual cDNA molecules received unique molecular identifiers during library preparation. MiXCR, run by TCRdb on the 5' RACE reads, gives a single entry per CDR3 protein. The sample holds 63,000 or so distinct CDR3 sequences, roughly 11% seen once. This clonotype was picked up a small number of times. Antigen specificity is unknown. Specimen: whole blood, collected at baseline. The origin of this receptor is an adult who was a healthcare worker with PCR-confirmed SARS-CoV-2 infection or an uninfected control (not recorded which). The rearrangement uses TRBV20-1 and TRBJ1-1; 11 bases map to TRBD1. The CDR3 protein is CSARKGTGGTEAFF. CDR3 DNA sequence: TGCAGTGCTAGGAAAGGGACAGGGGGCACTGAAGCTTTCTTT.